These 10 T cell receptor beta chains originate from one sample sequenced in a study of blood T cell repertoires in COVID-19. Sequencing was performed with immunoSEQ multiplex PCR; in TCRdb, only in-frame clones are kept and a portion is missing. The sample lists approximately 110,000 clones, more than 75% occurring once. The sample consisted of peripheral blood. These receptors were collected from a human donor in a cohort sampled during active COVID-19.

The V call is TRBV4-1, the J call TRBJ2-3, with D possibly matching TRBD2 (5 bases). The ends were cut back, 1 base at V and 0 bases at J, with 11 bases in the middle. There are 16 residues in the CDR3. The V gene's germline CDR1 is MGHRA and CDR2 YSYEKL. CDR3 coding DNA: TGCGCCAGCAGCCAAGGGGGAAGCGGAAGCACAGATACGCAGTATTTT. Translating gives CASSQGGSGSTDTQYF.

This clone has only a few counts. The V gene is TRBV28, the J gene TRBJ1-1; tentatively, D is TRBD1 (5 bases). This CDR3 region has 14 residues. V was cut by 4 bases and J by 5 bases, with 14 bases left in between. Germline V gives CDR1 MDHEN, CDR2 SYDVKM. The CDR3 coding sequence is TGTGCCAGCAGTTCCTTTGTGGGGGGGACTGAAGCTTTCTTT. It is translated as CASSSFVGGTEAFF.

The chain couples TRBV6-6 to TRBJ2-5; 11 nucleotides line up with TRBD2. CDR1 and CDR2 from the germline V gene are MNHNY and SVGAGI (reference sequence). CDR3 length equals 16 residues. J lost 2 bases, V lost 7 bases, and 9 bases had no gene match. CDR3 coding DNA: TGTGCCAGCAAAAAACCAGGGACTAGCGGACAAGAGACCCAGTACTTC. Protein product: CASKKPGTSGQETQYF.

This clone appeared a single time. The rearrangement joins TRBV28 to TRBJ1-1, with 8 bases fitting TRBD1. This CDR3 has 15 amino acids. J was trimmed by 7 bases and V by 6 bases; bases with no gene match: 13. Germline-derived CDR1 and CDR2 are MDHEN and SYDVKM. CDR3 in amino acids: CASRSPGQGAGEAFF. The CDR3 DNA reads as TGTGCCAGCAGATCTCCCGGTCAGGGGGCTGGTGAAGCTTTCTTT.

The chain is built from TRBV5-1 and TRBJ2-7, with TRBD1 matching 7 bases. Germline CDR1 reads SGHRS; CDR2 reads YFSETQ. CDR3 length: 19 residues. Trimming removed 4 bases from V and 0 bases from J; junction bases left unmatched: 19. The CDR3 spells CASSVRRQGTTPSSYEQYF. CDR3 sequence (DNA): TGCGCCAGCAGCGTAAGAAGACAGGGCACGACCCCGAGCTCCTACGAGCAGTACTTC.

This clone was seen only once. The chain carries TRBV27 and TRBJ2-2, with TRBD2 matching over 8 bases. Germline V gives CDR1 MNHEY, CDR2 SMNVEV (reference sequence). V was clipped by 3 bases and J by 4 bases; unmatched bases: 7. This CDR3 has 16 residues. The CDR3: CASSLGSGSTTGELFF. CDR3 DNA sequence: TGTGCCAGCAGTTTGGGGAGCGGGAGTACCACCGGGGAGCTGTTTTTT.

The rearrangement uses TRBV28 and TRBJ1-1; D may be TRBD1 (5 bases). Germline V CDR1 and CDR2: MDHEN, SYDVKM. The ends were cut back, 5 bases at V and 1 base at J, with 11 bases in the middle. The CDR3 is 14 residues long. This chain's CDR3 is CASSLGGWNTEAFF. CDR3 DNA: TGTGCCAGCAGTCTCGGGGGGTGGAACACTGAAGCTTTCTTT.

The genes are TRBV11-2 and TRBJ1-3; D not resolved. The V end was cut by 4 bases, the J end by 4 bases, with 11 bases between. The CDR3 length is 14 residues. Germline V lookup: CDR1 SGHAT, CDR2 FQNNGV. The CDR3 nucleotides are TGTGCCAGCAGCTCACTCTCAAGAGGAAACACCATATATTTT. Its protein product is CASSSLSRGNTIYF.

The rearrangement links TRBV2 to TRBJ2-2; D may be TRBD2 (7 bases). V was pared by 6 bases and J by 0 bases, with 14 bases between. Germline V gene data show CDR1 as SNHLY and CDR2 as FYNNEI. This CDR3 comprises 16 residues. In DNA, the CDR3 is TGTGCCAGCAGGCGGGGGACATCCGCGAACACCGGGGAGCTGTTTTTT. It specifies CASRRGTSANTGELFF.

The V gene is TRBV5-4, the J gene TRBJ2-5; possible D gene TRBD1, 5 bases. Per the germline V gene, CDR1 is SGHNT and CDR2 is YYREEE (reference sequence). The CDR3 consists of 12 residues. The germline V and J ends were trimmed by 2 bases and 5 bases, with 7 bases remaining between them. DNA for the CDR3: TGTGCCAGCAGCTTCAGGGCGGAGACCCAGTACTTC. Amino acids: CASSFRAETQYF.